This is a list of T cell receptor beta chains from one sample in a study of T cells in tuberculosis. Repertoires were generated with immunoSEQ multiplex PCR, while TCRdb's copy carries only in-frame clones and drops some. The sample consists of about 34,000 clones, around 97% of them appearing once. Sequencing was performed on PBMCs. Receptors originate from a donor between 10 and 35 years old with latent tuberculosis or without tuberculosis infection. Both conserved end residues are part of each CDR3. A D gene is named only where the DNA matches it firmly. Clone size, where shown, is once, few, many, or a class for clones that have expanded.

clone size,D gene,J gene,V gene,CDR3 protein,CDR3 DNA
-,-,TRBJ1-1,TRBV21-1,CASSKVGPTGGKTEAFF,TGTGCCAGCAGCAAAGTGGGTCCAACAGGGGGCAAGACTGAAGCTTTCTTT
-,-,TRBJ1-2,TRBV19,CASSTSWTEGGYTF,TGTGCCAGTAGTACTTCTTGGACAGAAGGAGGCTACACCTTC
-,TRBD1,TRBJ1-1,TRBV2,CAGTQGVVTEAFF,TGTGCCGGCACCCAGGGGGTTGTCACTGAAGCTTTCTTT
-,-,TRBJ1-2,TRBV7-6,CASSLKGSYGYTF,TGTGCCAGCAGCTTAAAGGGGTCATATGGCTACACCTTC
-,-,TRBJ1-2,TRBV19,CASSPRGQGNYGYTF,TGTGCCAGTAGTCCGCGTGGGCAGGGAAACTATGGCTACACCTTC
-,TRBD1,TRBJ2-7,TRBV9,CASSVGPGQSYEQYF,TGTGCCAGCAGCGTAGGCCCGGGACAGTCCTACGAGCAGTACTTC
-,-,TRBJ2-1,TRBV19,CASSIVPLVGSGQFF,TGTGCCAGTAGTATAGTTCCCCTAGTCGGGAGTGGGCAGTTCTTC
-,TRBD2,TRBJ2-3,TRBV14,CASSRLTSGILPDTQYF,TGTGCCAGCAGCCGCCTGACTAGCGGGATACTCCCAGATACGCAGTATTTT
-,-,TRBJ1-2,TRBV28,CASTLGQGRGGYTF,TGTGCCAGCACTCTTGGTCAGGGGCGAGGAGGCTACACCTTC
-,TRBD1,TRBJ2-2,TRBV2,CASRYRGRLNTGELFF,TGTGCCAGCAGATACAGGGGGCGACTGAACACCGGGGAGCTGTTTTTT
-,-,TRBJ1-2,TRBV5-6,CASSLQGIAGYTF,TGTGCCAGCAGCTTACAGGGAATCGCTGGCTACACCTTC
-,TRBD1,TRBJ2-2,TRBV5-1,CASSLRQGRTGELFF,TGCGCCAGCAGCTTAAGACAGGGGAGGACCGGGGAGCTGTTTTTT
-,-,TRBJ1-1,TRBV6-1,CASRTRRGGNTEAFF,TGTGCCAGCAGAACCAGAAGGGGGGGGAACACTGAAGCTTTCTTT
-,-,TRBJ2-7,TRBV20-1,CSASQTYEQYF,TGCAGTGCTTCACAGACCTACGAGCAGTACTTC
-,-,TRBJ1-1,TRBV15,CATSRDRTLINTEAFF,TGTGCCACCAGCAGAGATCGGACACTCATCAACACTGAAGCTTTCTTT
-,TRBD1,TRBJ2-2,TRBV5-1,CASSWGQGTNTGELFF,TGCGCCAGCAGCTGGGGACAGGGGACGAACACCGGGGAGCTGTTTTTT
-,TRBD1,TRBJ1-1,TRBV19,CASLPGTGRNTEAFF,TGTGCCAGCCTTCCAGGGACAGGCCGCAACACTGAAGCTTTCTTT
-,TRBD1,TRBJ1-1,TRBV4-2,CASSQDRGWTEAFF,TGTGCCAGCAGCCAAGACAGGGGGTGGACTGAAGCTTTCTTT
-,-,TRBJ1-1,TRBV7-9,CASSSLRTEAFF,TGTGCCAGCAGCTCCTTGAGGACTGAAGCTTTCTTT
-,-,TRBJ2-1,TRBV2,CASLSARGSSYNEQFF,TGTGCCAGCCTCTCAGCTCGGGGAAGCTCCTACAATGAGCAGTTCTTC
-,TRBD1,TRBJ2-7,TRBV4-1,CASSQGLDRGSYEQYF,TGCGCCAGCAGCCAAGGATTGGACAGGGGCTCCTACGAGCAGTACTTC
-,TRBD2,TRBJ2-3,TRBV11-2,CASSPASGSRTDTQYF,TGTGCCAGCAGCCCCGCTAGCGGGAGCCGGACAGATACGCAGTATTTT
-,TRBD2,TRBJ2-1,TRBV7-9,CASLWPSGSNEQFF,TGTGCCAGCCTGTGGCCTAGCGGTTCCAATGAGCAGTTCTTC
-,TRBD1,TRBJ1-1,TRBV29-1,CSVRPPGGGTEAFF,TGCAGCGTTCGGCCGCCAGGGGGAGGAACTGAAGCTTTCTTT
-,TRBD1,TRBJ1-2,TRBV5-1,CASSLGVTGLWNYGYTF,TGCGCCAGCAGCTTGGGGGTGACAGGGTTATGGAACTATGGCTACACCTTC
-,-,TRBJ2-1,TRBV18,CASSPVQQYISSNEQFF,TGTGCCAGCTCACCAGTTCAACAGTACATTTCGAGCAATGAGCAGTTCTTC
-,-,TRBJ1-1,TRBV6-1,CASSDSGRGLYGAFF,TGTGCCAGCAGTGACTCGGGGAGAGGGTTGTACGGAGCTTTCTTT
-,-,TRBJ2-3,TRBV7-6,CASSSLLTDTQYF,TGTGCCAGCAGCTCCCTACTCACAGATACGCAGTATTTT
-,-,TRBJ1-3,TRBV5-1,CASRVGLSSGNTIYF,TGCGCCAGCAGGGTAGGACTCAGCTCTGGAAACACCATATATTTT
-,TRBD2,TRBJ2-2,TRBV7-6,CASSPLAGGNTGELFF,TGTGCCAGCAGCCCACTAGCGGGGGGAAACACCGGGGAGCTGTTTTTT
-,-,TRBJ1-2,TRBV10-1,CASSGRGFHYGYTF,TGCGCCAGCAGTGGGAGGGGTTTTCACTATGGCTACACCTTC
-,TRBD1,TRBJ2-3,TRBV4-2,CASSQDMTGGSSTDTQYF,TGTGCCAGCAGCCAAGACATGACAGGGGGCTCCAGCACAGATACGCAGTATTTT
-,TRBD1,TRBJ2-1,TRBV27,CASSLTRTGVNEQFF,TGTGCCAGCAGTTTAACGCGGACAGGGGTGAATGAGCAGTTCTTC
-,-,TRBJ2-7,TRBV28,CASISTLGISYEQYF,TGTGCCAGCATTAGTACACTAGGGATTTCCTACGAGCAGTACTTC
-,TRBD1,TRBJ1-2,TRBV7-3,CASSPHGQGYGYTF,TGTGCCAGCAGCCCCCACGGACAGGGATATGGCTACACCTTC
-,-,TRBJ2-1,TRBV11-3,CASSTSRGSYNEQFF,TGTGCCAGCAGCACCTCTCGCGGGTCCTACAATGAGCAGTTCTTC
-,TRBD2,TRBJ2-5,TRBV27,CASSTLAAQETQYF,TGTGCCAGCAGCACACTAGCGGCTCAAGAGACCCAGTACTTC
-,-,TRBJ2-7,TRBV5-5,CASSLSRGSYEQYF,TGTGCCAGCAGCTTGAGCAGGGGTTCCTACGAGCAGTACTTC
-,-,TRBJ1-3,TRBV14,CASSPRQGSGGNTIYF,TGTGCCAGCAGCCCCCGGCAGGGTTCGGGTGGAAACACCATATATTTT
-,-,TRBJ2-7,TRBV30,CAWSAVQGHEQYF,TGTGCCTGGAGTGCAGTACAGGGACACGAGCAGTACTTC
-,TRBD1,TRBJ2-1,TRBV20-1,CSASGTGEFF,TGCAGTGCTTCTGGGACAGGGGAGTTCTTC
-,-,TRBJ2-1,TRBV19,CASSILGGDNEQFF,TGTGCCAGTAGTATTCTCGGGGGAGACAATGAGCAGTTCTTC
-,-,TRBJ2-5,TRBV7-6,CSGERLIQETQYF,TGTTCTGGCGAACGACTAATCCAAGAGACCCAGTACTTC
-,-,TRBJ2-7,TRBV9,CASSVGSGVTLYEQYF,TGTGCCAGCAGCGTAGGGTCCGGGGTGACCCTCTACGAGCAGTACTTC
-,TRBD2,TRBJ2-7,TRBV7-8,CASSLDSGLAYEQYF,TGTGCCAGCAGCCTGGATTCCGGACTAGCTTACGAGCAGTACTTC
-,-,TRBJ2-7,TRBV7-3,CASSPNPGDTYEQYF,TGTGCCAGCAGCCCAAACCCAGGGGATACCTACGAGCAGTACTTC
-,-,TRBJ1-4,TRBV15,CATSILREGATNEKLFF,TGTGCCACCAGCATTTTGCGGGAGGGAGCAACTAATGAAAAACTGTTTTTT
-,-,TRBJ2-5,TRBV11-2,CASSMTGRETQYF,TGTGCCAGCAGCATGACAGGACGGGAGACCCAGTACTTC
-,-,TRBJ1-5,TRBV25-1,CASSDTGLNQPQHF,TGTGCCAGCAGCGACACAGGGCTCAATCAGCCCCAGCATTTT
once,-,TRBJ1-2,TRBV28,CASSIHQGWGYGYTF,TGTGCCAGCAGTATACATCAGGGATGGGGCTATGGCTACACCTTC
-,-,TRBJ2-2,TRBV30,CAWSVLRGTYKNTGELFF,TGTGCCTGGAGTGTACTTAGGGGAACCTACAAGAACACCGGGGAGCTGTTTTTT
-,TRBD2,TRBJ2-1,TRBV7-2,CASSLALSGRGGEQFF,TGTGCCAGCAGCTTAGCGCTTAGCGGGAGAGGTGGTGAGCAGTTCTTC
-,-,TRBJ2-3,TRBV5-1,CASSFQGTSTDTQYF,TGCGCCAGCAGCTTTCAGGGAACTAGCACAGATACGCAGTATTTT
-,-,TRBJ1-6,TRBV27,CASSSAYNSPLHF,TGTGCCAGCAGTTCCGCCTATAATTCACCCCTCCACTTT